The present T cell receptor beta chain was sequenced within a study of blood T cell repertoires in COVID-19. Study-wide background: The United States, Italy and Spain supplied acute and convalescent COVID-19 samples.

Germline-derived CDR1 and CDR2 are MNHEY and SVGAGI. Between the trimmed V and J ends, which lost 11 bases and 3 bases, there was a span of 18 bases. The CDR3 loop spans 14 amino acids. Method: immunoSEQ multiplex PCR; TCRdb's copy keeps in-frame clones and lacks some. The data contain under 95,000 clones, approximately 86% of them singletons. This sequence joins TRBV6-5 and TRBJ2-3, with D perhaps TRBD2 (5 bases). The sequenced sample was peripheral blood. This sequence was found in a woman at least 80 years old with acute or convalescent COVID-19. DNA of the CDR3: TGTGCCTCCTCAACCGGCCTAGCAACAGATACGCAGTATTTT. Translation: CASSTGLATDTQYF.